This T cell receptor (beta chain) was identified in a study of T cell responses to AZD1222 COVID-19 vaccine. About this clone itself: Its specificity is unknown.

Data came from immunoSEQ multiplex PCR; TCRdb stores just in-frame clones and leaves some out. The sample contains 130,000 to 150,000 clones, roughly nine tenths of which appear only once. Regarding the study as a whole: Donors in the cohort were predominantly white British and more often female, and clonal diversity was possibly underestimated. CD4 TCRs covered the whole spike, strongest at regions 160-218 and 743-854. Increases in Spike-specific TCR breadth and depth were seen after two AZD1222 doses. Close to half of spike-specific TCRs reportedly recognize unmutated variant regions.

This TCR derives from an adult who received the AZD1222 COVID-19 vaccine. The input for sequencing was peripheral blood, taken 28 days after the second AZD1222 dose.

The DNA of the CDR3 is TGTGCCAGTGGCAACCCGGGCAGCGGCAATCAGCCCCAGCATTTT. Translation gives CASGNPGSGNQPQHF. V and J are TRBV19 and TRBJ1-5; the D is unclear. The V end was cut by 8 bases, the J end by 2 bases, with 16 bases between. Germline V gives CDR1 LNHDA, CDR2 SQIVND (reference sequence). CDR3 length equals 15 residues.